This is a list of T cell receptor beta chains from one sample in a study of T-cell memory formation after mild COVID-19. TCRdb reprocessed the 5' RACE reads via MiXCR and lists one record per CDR3 protein. The sample shows around 200,000 distinct CDR3 sequences, over 9.5% of them seen only once. The sample was PBMCs or a T cell subset sorted from them (not recorded which). These receptors originate from a man aged 18 to 29 who had mild COVID-19 (a few samples of this study predate the infection). Cell type and time point are not known. CDR3s include the opening cysteine and the closing phenylalanine or tryptophan. The D gene is left open where the match is weak. Clone sizes are given selectively: once, few, many, or a class where the clone is expanded.

>TRBV6-5|NA|NA|TRBJ1-2
TGTGCCAGCAGTTACTCGTCGACCGAGCAATGGCGTGGCTACACCTTC
CASSYSSTEQWRGYTF
>TRBV18|NA|few|TRBJ2-3
TGTGCCAGCTCACCCGTACAGGGAAATACGCAGTATTTT
CASSPVQGNTQYF
>TRBV28|TRBD1|NA|TRBJ1-1
TGTGCCAGCAGTTTATGGGCCGACAGGGGGAACACTGAAGCTTTCTTT
CASSLWADRGNTEAFF
>TRBV5-1|NA|few|TRBJ2-4
TGCGCCAGCAGCGTGAGTGGGAACATTCAGTACTTC
CASSVSGNIQYF
>TRBV5-1|NA|few|TRBJ1-1
TGCGCCAGCAGCTTGGGGTCGGCGAACACTGAAGCTTTCTTT
CASSLGSANTEAFF
>TRBV7-8|TRBD1|many|TRBJ2-2
TGTGCCAGCAGGGACAGGGGGCTGACCGGGGAGCTGTTTTTT
CASRDRGLTGELFF
>TRBV4-1|NA|NA|TRBJ1-4
TGCGCCAGCAGCCAAGACCAACCCAAGCTTGGCGCGGGTGTTTTT
CASSQDQPKLGAGVF
>TRBV10-2|TRBD1|many|TRBJ2-2
TGCGCCAGCAGGGACGGACAGGGATCCACCGGGGAGCTGTTTTTT
CASRDGQGSTGELFF
>TRBV7-2|TRBD1|many|TRBJ2-3
TGTGCCAGCAGCCAGGACAGGGGAGCAGATACGCAGTATTTT
CASSQDRGADTQYF
>TRBV11-2|TRBD1|NA|TRBJ2-3
TGTGCCAGCAGCCACTACAGGGGGCCCCCAGATACGCAGTATTTT
CASSHYRGPPDTQYF
>TRBV5-1|NA|NA|TRBJ1-5
TGCGCCAGCAGCCCGGACAGTAGCAATCAGCCCCAGCATTTT
CASSPDSSNQPQHF
>TRBV2|NA|many|TRBJ2-2
TGTGCCAGCAGTGAAGTTGCCCACACCGGGGAGCTGTTTTTT
CASSEVAHTGELFF
>TRBV7-2|NA|NA|TRBJ2-7
TGTGCCAGCAGCTTAGGACAGCTTTCCTACGAGCAGTACTTC
CASSLGQLSYEQYF
>TRBV19|TRBD2|NA|TRBJ2-1
TGTGCCAGTACCAGCGGGGTTTACAATGAGCAGTTCTTC
CASTSGVYNEQFF
>TRBV20-1|NA|many|TRBJ2-5
TGCAGTGCTCTAGGACCAGATCAAGAGACCCAGTACTTC
CSALGPDQETQYF
>TRBV5-1|TRBD1|few|TRBJ2-5
TGCGCCAGCAGCTCCCAAGACAGGGCAGAGACCCAGTACTTC
CASSSQDRAETQYF
>TRBV7-9|NA|few|TRBJ2-7
TGTGCCAGCAGCTTCCTTCACAGCGAGCAGTACTTC
CASSFLHSEQYF
>TRBV3-1|TRBD2|NA|TRBJ2-1
TGTGCCAGCAGCCATAGCGGGTTTGACAATGAGCAGTTCTTC
CASSHSGFDNEQFF
>TRBV7-2|TRBD1|NA|TRBJ2-5
TGTGCCAGCACCCGGGACAGGGGTGAAGAGACCCAGTACTTC
CASTRDRGEETQYF
>TRBV19|NA|NA|TRBJ2-6
TGTGCCAGTAGTGTACAGGCTACCTCTGGGGCCAACGTCCTGACTTTC
CASSVQATSGANVLTF
>TRBV7-9|NA|many|TRBJ2-3
TGTGCCAGCAGCCGTACGGGCGTTACGCAGTATTTT
CASSRTGVTQYF
>TRBV25-1|NA|NA|TRBJ2-1
TGTGCCAGCAGTGGCGGGACCCCGAGGAATGAGCAGTTCTTC
CASSGGTPRNEQFF
>TRBV6-5|NA|many|TRBJ1-5
TGTGCCAGCAGTTACCGGAGCTCCAGCTCCCAGCATTTT
CASSYRSSSSQHF
>TRBV7-9|NA|NA|TRBJ2-7
TGTGCCAGCAGCTTATCTCCCCCGGGACACTTCACCTACGAGCAGTACTTC
CASSLSPPGHFTYEQYF
>TRBV24-1|NA|NA|TRBJ1-2
TGTGCCACCTACGATGGGGGGAATGACCCCTATGGCTACACCTTC
CATYDGGNDPYGYTF
>TRBV7-7|NA|few|TRBJ2-5
TGTGCCAGCAGCCTTAATGTGGGCCAAGAGACCCAGTACTTC
CASSLNVGQETQYF
>TRBV20-1|TRBD1|few|TRBJ1-6
TGCAGTGCTAGAGACCAGGGGGCAAATTCACCCCTCCACTTT
CSARDQGANSPLHF
>TRBV7-8|TRBD1|few|TRBJ2-7
TGTGCCAGCAGCTCGCGAGGGGGCGGCGGAGTGGGCGAGCAGTACTTC
CASSSRGGGGVGEQYF
>TRBV20-1|TRBD1|NA|TRBJ2-3
TGCAGTGCTAGACCTCCGACAGGGGGCGAAACAGATACGCAGTATTTT
CSARPPTGGETDTQYF
>TRBV2|TRBD2|NA|TRBJ2-5
TGTGCCAGCAGGCGGGGGATACAAGAGACCCAGTACTTC
CASRRGIQETQYF
>TRBV5-8|NA|many|TRBJ2-1
TGTGCCAGCAGCTTGGAGATCTACAATGAGCAGTTCTTC
CASSLEIYNEQFF
>TRBV7-2|NA|many|TRBJ2-2
TGTGCCAGCAGCTTAGGGACTTGGGCGGGGGAGCTGTTTTTT
CASSLGTWAGELFF
>TRBV20-1|NA|NA|TRBJ1-3
TGCAGTGCTAGACCATCAGGATATGGAAACACCATATATTTT
CSARPSGYGNTIYF
>TRBV7-2|NA|NA|TRBJ1-2
TGTGCCAGCAGCTTATCTAGAGGTGGGAGCTATGGCTACACCTTC
CASSLSRGGSYGYTF
>TRBV21-1|NA|NA|TRBJ1-4
TGTGCCAGCAGCAAAGGTCAGGGCCAAGATGAAAAACTGTTTTTT
CASSKGQGQDEKLFF
>TRBV4-3|TRBD2|NA|TRBJ2-1
TGCGCCAGCAGCCGAGGCACATCGGGGGGTAACAATGAGCAGTTCTTC
CASSRGTSGGNNEQFF
>TRBV10-2|NA|many|TRBJ2-4
TGCGCCAGCAGTGAACACTCGCTGAACATTCAGTACTTC
CASSEHSLNIQYF
>TRBV15|TRBD2|few|TRBJ2-1
TGTGCCACCAGCAGACAGCGGGGGGGATACAATGAGCAGTTCTTC
CATSRQRGGYNEQFF
>TRBV24-1|NA|NA|TRBJ2-2
TGTGCCACCAGTGACCAGTCCGGAGGACGGGCGAACACCGGGGAGCTGTTTTTT
CATSDQSGGRANTGELFF
>TRBV15|TRBD1|NA|TRBJ1-1
TGTGCCACCAGCACCCGGACAGGGGTCGTGAACACTGAAGCTTTCTTT
CATSTRTGVVNTEAFF